Following are 28 T cell receptor beta chains from one sample sequenced in a study of OX40 agonist ivuxolimab in advanced cancers. Library generation was performed with the immunoSEQ multiplex PCR assay. Not all clones reach the TCRdb copy of this immuneACCESS table, which keeps in-frame sequences only. Checked studies attribute under half of the gap to unresolved V genes and leave the rest unexplained. The sample profile shows 70,000 to 95,000 clones; about nine tenths of them were found once. Together, the top ten hold roughly 5.8% of the sample. Specimen: CD4+ or CD8+ T cells sorted from blood, collected in a trial of the OX40 agonist ivuxolimab. These receptor sequences come from an adult with an advanced solid tumor such as melanoma, head and neck, liver or kidney cancer.

The chain has TRBV13 and TRBJ2-1; 9 bases fit TRBD1. Per germline, CDR1 PRHDT and CDR2 FYEKMQ (reference sequence). CDR3 length: 15 amino acids. V was pared by 3 bases and J by 2 bases, with 2 bases of the junction left unmatched. CDR3 sequence (DNA): TGTGCCAGCAGCTTCCGGGACAGGGCCTACAATGAGCAGTTCTTC. This sequence encodes CASSFRDRAYNEQFF. Drawing the rest from reference TRBV13 and TRBJ2-1, the complete variable domain is AAGVIQSPRHLIKEKRETATLKCYPIPRHDTVYWYQQGPGQDPQFLISFYEKMQSDKGSIPDRFSAQQFSDYHSELNMSSLELGDSALYFCASSFRDRAYNEQFFGPGTRLTVL.

This clone occurred a few times. This rearrangement joins TRBV4-2 to TRBJ2-1; 7 nucleotides align to TRBD2. Unmatched junction bases numbered 8, after V lost 4 bases and J lost 5 bases. This CDR3 spans 15 amino acids. Germline V lookup: CDR1 LGHNA, CDR2 YNFKEQ. In DNA form, the CDR3 reads TGTGCCAGCAGCCCGTGGTCTAGCGGACACAATGAGCAGTTCTTC. It codes for CASSPWSSGHNEQFF.

This sequence joins TRBV6-1 and TRBJ1-1; 8 bases match TRBD1. Trimming at V came to 1 base and at J to 5 bases, leaving 3 bases not matched to a gene. CDR3 length: 14 residues. Germline loops: CDR1 MNHNS, CDR2 SASEGT. In DNA form, the CDR3 reads TGTGCCAGCAGTGAAGGGCACAGGGGGACTGAAGCTTTCTTT. Its protein is CASSEGHRGTEAFF.

CDR3: CASSLDSATSTYNEQFF. The CDR3 DNA reads TGTGCCAGCAGCTTAGATTCAGCGACTAGTACCTACAATGAGCAGTTCTTC. V gene TRBV7-6 combines with J gene TRBJ2-1; weak D call: TRBD2 (6 bases). The CDR3 is 17 residues long. Looked up from germline, CDR1 is SGHVS and CDR2 is FNYEAQ. The V gene lost 1 base and the J gene lost 2 bases, with 15 bases spanning the gap. The full variable domain, in which reference TRBV7-6 and TRBJ2-1 provide the parts outside the CDR3, is GAGVSQSPRYKVTKRGQDVALRCDPISGHVSLYWYRQALGQGPEFLTYFNYEAQQDKSGLPNDRFSAERPEGSISTLTIQRTEQRDSAMYRCASSLDSATSTYNEQFFGPGTRLTVL.

The chain combines TRBV29-1 with TRBJ2-7; 14 positions agree with TRBD2. V was pared by 6 bases and J by 6 bases, with 13 bases of the junction left unmatched. CDR1 SQVTM and CDR2 ANQGSEA come from the germline V gene. CDR3 length: 16 amino acids. CDR3 region: CSVGSWTSGRRGEQYF. In DNA, the CDR3 is TGCAGCGTGGGATCCTGGACTAGCGGGAGGAGGGGCGAGCAGTACTTC.

This clone was counted once. J is TRBJ2-7 and V is TRBV7-2; 10 bases match TRBD2. CDR3 length: 15 amino acids. Germline CDR1 and CDR2: SGHTA and FQGNSA. Trimming removed 1 base from V and 3 bases from J; junction bases left unmatched: 3. The CDR3 here is CASSLVLAGDYEQYF. The CDR3 nucleotides are TGTGCCAGCAGCTTAGTCCTAGCGGGGGACTACGAGCAGTACTTC.

The chain couples TRBV27 to TRBJ2-7; D ambiguous. Germline V gene sequence: CDR1 MNHEY, CDR2 SMNVEV (reference sequence). V lost 4 bases, J lost 0 bases, and 7 bases lay in between. The CDR3 is 13 amino acids. In nucleotides, the CDR3 is TGTGCCAGCAGTTCCAAAATCTCCTACGAGCAGTACTTC. This sequence encodes CASSSKISYEQYF.

The chain combines TRBV6-4 with TRBJ1-6, with a weak D call TRBD1 (5 bases). Trimming left V 6 bases short and J 7 bases short, with 16 bases between. The V gene's germline CDR1 is MRHNA and CDR2 SNTAGT. The length of the CDR3 is 15 residues. The CDR3 here is CASSWGGGANSPLHF. The CDR3, as DNA: TGTGCCAGCAGCTGGGGTGGAGGGGCCAATTCACCCCTCCACTTT.

V and J are TRBV6-5 and TRBJ1-5; no clear D. V dropped 5 bases and J dropped 11 bases, with 19 bases sitting between them. The CDR3 runs 14 residues. Per germline, CDR1 MNHEY and CDR2 SVGAGI. The CDR3 DNA reads TGTGCCAGCAGTCGGGCTGGCGGGAGAGGGACCCAGCATTTT. This gives the protein CASSRAGGRGTQHF.

V usage is TRBV4-3 and J usage is TRBJ1-1; 8 nucleotides align to TRBD1. The germline V gene encodes CDR1 LGHNA and CDR2 YSLEER. The length of the CDR3 is 15 residues. Losses at the gene ends were 1 base for V and 5 bases for J; bases not matched to a gene: 6. CDR3 nucleotide sequence: TGCGCCAGCAGCCAAGCTCAGGGGGCTGGGACTGAAGCTTTCTTT. This sequence encodes CASSQAQGAGTEAFF.

The chain has TRBV2 and TRBJ1-3; the match to TRBD1 covers 9 bases. Per the germline V gene, CDR1 is SNHLY and CDR2 is FYNNEI. J was trimmed by 7 bases and V by 6 bases; bases with no gene match: 7. The length of the CDR3 is 14 residues. In DNA, the CDR3 is TGTGCCAGCAGCTGGGACAGGGCCGGTAACACCATATATTTT. Its protein product is CASSWDRAGNTIYF. The complete variable domain, with remaining parts taken from reference TRBV2 and TRBJ1-3, reads EPEVTQTPSHQVTQMGQEVILRCVPISNHLYFYWYRQILGQKVEFLVSFYNNEISEKSEIFDDQFSVERPDGSNFTLKIRSTKLEDSAMYFCASSWDRAGNTIYFGEGSWLTVV.

The V call is TRBV12-5, the J call TRBJ1-2; 7 nucleotides align to TRBD1. The CDR3 runs to 13 residues. CDR1 LGHNT and CDR2 FRNRAP come from the germline V gene. CDR3 in amino acids: CASSGQANYGYTF. In DNA, the CDR3 is TGTGCCTCCTCAGGACAGGCAAACTATGGCTACACCTTC.

CDR3 amino acids: CASSLTLEQYF. The CDR3 DNA reads TGTGCCAGCAGTTTGACGTTGGAGCAGTACTTC. The chain carries TRBV28 and TRBJ2-7; D uncertain. CDR3 length: 11 residues. The germline V gene has CDR1 MDHEN and CDR2 SYDVKM. Trimming removed 3 bases at V and 7 bases at J, with 7 bases between.

This chain uses TRBV10-3 with TRBJ1-2; 7 nucleotides line up with TRBD1. From germline, CDR1 is ENHRY and CDR2 SYGVKD. The CDR3 totals 17 residues. The V gene end was trimmed by 2 bases and the J gene end by 0 bases; junction bases not matched to a gene: 9. The CDR3, as DNA: TGTGCCATCAGTGAGGGACTAACAGGGGACCCTAACTATGGCTACACCTTC. Translated, it gives CAISEGLTGDPNYGYTF.

V and J are TRBV5-4 and TRBJ2-1, with D tentatively TRBD1 or TRBD2 (6 bases each). CDR1 SGHNT and CDR2 YYREEE come from the germline V gene (reference sequence). The CDR3 is 14 residues long. V lost 0 bases, J lost 9 bases, and 13 bases lay in between. The CDR3 region is CASSLGGTNSEQFF. CDR3 DNA: TGTGCCAGCAGCTTGGGCGGGACAAATAGTGAGCAGTTCTTC.

This chain joins TRBV6-5 and TRBJ1-1; D is undetermined. The germline V gene has CDR1 MNHEY and CDR2 SVGAGI. Trimming cost V 0 bases and J 5 bases, with 10 bases left between them. CDR3 length: 14 residues. CDR3 in DNA: TGTGCCAGCAGTTACTCAGGCCGGAGGACTGAAGCTTTCTTT. Translating gives CASSYSGRRTEAFF.

The chain employs TRBV5-4 and TRBJ2-7; TRBD2 aligns across 11 bases. The CDR3 spans 15 residues. J was trimmed by 5 bases and V by 4 bases; bases with no gene match: 8. Germline loops: CDR1 SGHNT, CDR2 YYREEE (reference sequence). In DNA, the CDR3 is TGTGCCAGCAGCCTTAGACTAGCGGGGCAAGACGAGCAGTACTTC. Its protein is CASSLRLAGQDEQYF.

The DNA of the CDR3 is TGTGCCAGCACCGGGACACCACGCTCTGGGGCCAACGTCCTGACTTTC. As protein: CASTGTPRSGANVLTF. The rearrangement links TRBV11-2 to TRBJ2-6, with a tentative D call TRBD1 (6 bases). Trimming took off 7 bases at V and 0 bases at J, with 13 bases between the two ends. The length of the CDR3 is 16 residues. Looked up from germline, CDR1 is SGHAT and CDR2 is FQNNGV.

This clone is classed as medium-sized (0.01 to 0.1%). Different DNA sequences within this sample yield the same CDR3. This sequence joins TRBV14 and TRBJ1-4; unclear D gene. The CDR3 is 12 residues long. Germline values: CDR1 SGHDN, CDR2 FVKESK. Between the trimmed V and J ends, which lost 1 base and 7 bases, there was a span of 4 bases. CDR3 bases: TGTGCCAGCAGCCAAGGTCCTGAAAAACTGTTTTTT. It is translated as CASSQGPEKLFF.

This clone was recorded only once. The rearrangement links TRBV2 to TRBJ1-2; D might be TRBD1 (5 bases). V was pared by 3 bases and J by 7 bases, with 15 bases between. CDR1 SNHLY and CDR2 FYNNEI come from the germline V gene. CDR3 length: 14 residues. CDR3 DNA: TGTGCCAGCAGTGATTACAGGAGCTCTATTGGCTACACCTTC. Translated, it gives CASSDYRSSIGYTF. Drawing the rest from reference TRBV2 and TRBJ1-2, the complete variable domain is EPEVTQTPSHQVTQMGQEVILRCVPISNHLYFYWYRQILGQKVEFLVSFYNNEISEKSEIFDDQFSVERPDGSNFTLKIRSTKLEDSAMYFCASSDYRSSIGYTFGSGTRLTVV.

The V call is TRBV5-1, the J call TRBJ2-1; TRBD2 agrees at 10 bases. The CDR3 runs to 18 residues. The ends lost 0 bases at V and 6 bases at J; junction bases unmatched: 12. Germline V gene lookup returns CDR1 SGHRS and CDR2 YFSETQ. The CDR3 reads CASSLVALAGAFVNEQFF. The CDR3 region has the DNA TGCGCCAGCAGCTTGGTCGCCCTAGCGGGGGCCTTTGTCAATGAGCAGTTCTTC.

The chain links TRBV28 to TRBJ1-1; D perhaps matches TRBD1 (5 bases). Germline CDR1 MDHEN, CDR2 SYDVKM. CDR3 size: 14 residues. V lost 3 bases and J lost 12, with 20 bases in between. CDR3 region: CASSLLGPEGKTFF. CDR3 in DNA: TGTGCCAGCAGTTTGTTGGGCCCGGAGGGGAAAACTTTCTTT. The variable domain in full, with the rest retrieved from reference TRBV28 and TRBJ1-1, is DVKVTQSSRYLVKRTGEKVFLECVQDMDHENMFWYRQDPGLGLRLIYFSYDVKMKEKGDIPEGYSVSREKKERFSLILESASTNQTSMYLCASSLLGPEGKTFFGQGTRLTVV.

The chain uses TRBV6-5 and TRBJ2-1, with 11 bases aligning to TRBD2. The CDR3 runs to 15 residues. Germline V gene data show CDR1 as MNHEY and CDR2 as SVGAGI. J lost 4 bases, V lost 6 bases, and 5 bases had no gene match. The CDR3 loop reads CASRRTSGRYNEQFF. In nucleotides, the CDR3 is TGTGCCAGCAGACGGACTAGCGGGCGATACAATGAGCAGTTCTTC.

This chain links TRBV30 with TRBJ2-1; 12 bases match TRBD2. V trimming: 1 base; J trimming: 4 bases; junction bases outside the gene matches: 5. Germline-derived CDR1 and CDR2 are GTSNPN and SVGIG (reference sequence). The CDR3 is 16 amino acids. CDR3 amino acids: CAWSGFGLAGYNEQFF. The DNA of the CDR3 is TGTGCCTGGAGTGGTTTTGGACTAGCGGGGTACAATGAGCAGTTCTTC.

The chain links TRBV18 to TRBJ2-7, with no clear D. Trimming took 0 bases from V and 7 from J, leaving 13 bases between them. CDR3 length: 14 amino acids. Germline V gene lookup returns CDR1 KGHSH and CDR2 LQKENI. The CDR3 protein is CASSPPSGVREQYF. In DNA form, the CDR3 reads TGTGCCAGCTCACCACCCTCAGGAGTAAGGGAGCAGTACTTC.

The CDR3 protein is CASSPGGLAGGEGTDTQYF. The CDR3 DNA follows: TGTGCCAGCAGTCCCGGGGGACTAGCGGGAGGCGAGGGCACAGATACGCAGTATTTT. The chain links TRBV2 to TRBJ2-3; 15 bases agree with TRBD2. Germline-derived CDR1 and CDR2 are SNHLY and FYNNEI. The V and J ends lost 5 bases and 1 base, in that order; junction bases with no gene match: 10. This CDR3 comprises 19 residues.

The chain employs TRBV7-6 and TRBJ1-1; D gene uncertain. Looked up from germline, CDR1 is SGHVS and CDR2 is FNYEAQ. V lost 0 bases, J lost 2 bases, and 7 bases lay in between. The CDR3 length is 14 residues. CDR3 DNA sequence: TGTGCCAGCAGCTTAGCGCGGGGTAACACTGAAGCTTTCTTT. It specifies CASSLARGNTEAFF.

This chain's CDR3 is CASSLGTGWKNTEAFF. The CDR3 region has the DNA TGTGCCAGCAGCTTGGGGACAGGGTGGAAGAACACTGAAGCTTTCTTT. The chain is built from TRBV5-5 and TRBJ1-1; 8 nucleotides line up with TRBD1. V shed 0 bases and J 1 base; nucleotides not matched to a gene: 5. CDR1 and CDR2 from the germline V gene are SGHKS and YYEKEE (reference sequence). The CDR3 spans 16 residues.